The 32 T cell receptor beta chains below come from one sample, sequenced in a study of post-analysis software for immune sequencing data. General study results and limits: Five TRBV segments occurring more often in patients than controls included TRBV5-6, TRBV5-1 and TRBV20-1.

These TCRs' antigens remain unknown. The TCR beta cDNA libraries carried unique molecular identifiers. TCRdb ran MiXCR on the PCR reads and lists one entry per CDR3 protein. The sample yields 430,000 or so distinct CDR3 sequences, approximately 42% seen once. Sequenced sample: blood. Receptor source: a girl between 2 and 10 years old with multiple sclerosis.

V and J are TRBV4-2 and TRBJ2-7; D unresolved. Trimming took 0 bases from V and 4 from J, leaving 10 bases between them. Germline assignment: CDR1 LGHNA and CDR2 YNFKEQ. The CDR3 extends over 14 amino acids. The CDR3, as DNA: TGTGCCAGCAGCCAAGAGGGGAATCATTACGAGCAGTACTTC. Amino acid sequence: CASSQEGNHYEQYF.

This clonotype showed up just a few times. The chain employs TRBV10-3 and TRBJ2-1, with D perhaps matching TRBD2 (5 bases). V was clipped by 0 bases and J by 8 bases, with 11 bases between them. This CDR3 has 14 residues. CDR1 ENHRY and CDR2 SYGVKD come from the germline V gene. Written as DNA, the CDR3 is TGTGCCATCAGTGAGTCTGCGGGTCGGGATGAGCAGTTCTTC. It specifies CAISESAGRDEQFF.

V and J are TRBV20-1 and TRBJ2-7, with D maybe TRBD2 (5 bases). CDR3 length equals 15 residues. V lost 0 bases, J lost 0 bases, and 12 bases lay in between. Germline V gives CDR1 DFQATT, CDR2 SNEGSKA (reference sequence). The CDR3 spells CSARDEGASSYEQYF. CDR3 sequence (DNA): TGCAGTGCTAGAGATGAGGGTGCCAGCTCCTACGAGCAGTACTTC.

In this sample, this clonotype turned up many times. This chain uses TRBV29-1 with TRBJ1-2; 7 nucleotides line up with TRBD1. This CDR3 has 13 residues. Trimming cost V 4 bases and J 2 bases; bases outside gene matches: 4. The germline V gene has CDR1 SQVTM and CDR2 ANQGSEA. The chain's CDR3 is CSVAGTENYGYTF. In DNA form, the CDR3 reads TGCAGCGTTGCCGGGACAGAGAACTATGGCTACACCTTC.

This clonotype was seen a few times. DNA of the CDR3: TGTGCCAGCAGCGTAGGAAGGTATTCACCCCTCCACTTT. Protein: CASSVGRYSPLHF. This chain joins TRBV9 and TRBJ1-6; no clear D gene. This CDR3 spans 13 amino acids. Germline V CDR1 and CDR2: SGDLS, YYNGEE. V was trimmed by 0 bases and J by 8 bases, leaving 6 bases between them.

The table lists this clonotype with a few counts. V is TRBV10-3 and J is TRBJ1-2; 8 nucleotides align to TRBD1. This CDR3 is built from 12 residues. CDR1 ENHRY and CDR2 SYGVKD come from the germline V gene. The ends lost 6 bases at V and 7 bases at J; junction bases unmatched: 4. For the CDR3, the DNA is TGTGCCATCAGCGCAGGGGGCCTTGGCTACACCTTC. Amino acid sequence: CAISAGGLGYTF.

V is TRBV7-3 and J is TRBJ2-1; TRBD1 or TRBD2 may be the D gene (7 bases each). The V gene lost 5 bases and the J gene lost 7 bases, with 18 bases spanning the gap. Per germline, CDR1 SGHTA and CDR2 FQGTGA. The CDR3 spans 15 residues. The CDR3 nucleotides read TGTGCCAGCAGCACCCAGGGGGGGGATACAAATGAGCAGTTCTTC. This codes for CASSTQGGDTNEQFF.

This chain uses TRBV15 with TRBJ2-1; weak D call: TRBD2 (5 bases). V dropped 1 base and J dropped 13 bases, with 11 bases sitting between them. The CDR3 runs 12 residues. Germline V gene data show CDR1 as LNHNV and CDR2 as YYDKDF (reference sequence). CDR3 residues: CATSRVGETQFF. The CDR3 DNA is TGTGCCACCAGCAGAGTTGGGGAGACCCAGTTCTTC.

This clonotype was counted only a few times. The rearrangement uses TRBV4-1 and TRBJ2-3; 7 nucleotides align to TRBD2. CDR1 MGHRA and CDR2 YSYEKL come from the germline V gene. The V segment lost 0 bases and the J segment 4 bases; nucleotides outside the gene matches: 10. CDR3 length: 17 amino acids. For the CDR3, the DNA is TGCGCCAGCAGCCAAGAGGTCTTGCGGGAGATTTCAGATACGCAGTATTTT. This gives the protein CASSQEVLREISDTQYF.

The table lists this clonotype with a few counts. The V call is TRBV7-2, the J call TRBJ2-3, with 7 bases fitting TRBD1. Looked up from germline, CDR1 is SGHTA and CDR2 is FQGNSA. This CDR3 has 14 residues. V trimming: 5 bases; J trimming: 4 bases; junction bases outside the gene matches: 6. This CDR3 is CASSTDRVSDTQYF. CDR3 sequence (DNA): TGTGCCAGCAGCACCGACAGGGTATCAGATACGCAGTATTTT.

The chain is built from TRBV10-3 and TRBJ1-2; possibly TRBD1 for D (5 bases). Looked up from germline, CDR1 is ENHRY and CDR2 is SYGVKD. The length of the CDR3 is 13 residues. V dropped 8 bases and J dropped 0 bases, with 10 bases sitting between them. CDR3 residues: CAIGRGTNYGYTF. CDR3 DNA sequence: TGTGCCATCGGGAGGGGAACTAACTATGGCTACACCTTC.

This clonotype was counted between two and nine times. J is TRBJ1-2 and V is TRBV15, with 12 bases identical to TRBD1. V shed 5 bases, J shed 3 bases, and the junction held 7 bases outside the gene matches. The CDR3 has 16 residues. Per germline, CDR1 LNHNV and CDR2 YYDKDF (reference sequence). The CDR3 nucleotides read TGTGCCACCAGCCCCGGGACAGGGGGCTCTTACTATGGCTACACCTTC. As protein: CATSPGTGGSYYGYTF.

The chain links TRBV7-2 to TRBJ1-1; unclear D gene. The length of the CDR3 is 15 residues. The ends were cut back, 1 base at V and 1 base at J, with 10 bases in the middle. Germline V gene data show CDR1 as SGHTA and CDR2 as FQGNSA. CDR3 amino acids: CASSLGPPGNTEAFF. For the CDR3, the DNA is TGTGCCAGCAGCTTAGGACCCCCGGGGAACACTGAAGCTTTCTTT.

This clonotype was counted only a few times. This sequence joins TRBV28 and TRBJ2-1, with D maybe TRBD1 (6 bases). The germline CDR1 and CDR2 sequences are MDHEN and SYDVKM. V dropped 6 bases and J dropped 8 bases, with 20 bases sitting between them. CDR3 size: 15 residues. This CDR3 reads CASSEQGFGSHEQFF. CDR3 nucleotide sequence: TGTGCCAGCAGCGAACAGGGATTCGGTTCCCATGAGCAGTTCTTC.

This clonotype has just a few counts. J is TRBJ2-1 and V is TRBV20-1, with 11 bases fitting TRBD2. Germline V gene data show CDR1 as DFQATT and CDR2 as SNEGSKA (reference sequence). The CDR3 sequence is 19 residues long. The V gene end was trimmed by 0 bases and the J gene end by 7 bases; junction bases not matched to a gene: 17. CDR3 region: CSARDLIPLLAGESNEQFF. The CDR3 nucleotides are TGCAGTGCTAGAGATCTCATCCCCCTACTAGCGGGAGAGAGTAATGAGCAGTTCTTC.

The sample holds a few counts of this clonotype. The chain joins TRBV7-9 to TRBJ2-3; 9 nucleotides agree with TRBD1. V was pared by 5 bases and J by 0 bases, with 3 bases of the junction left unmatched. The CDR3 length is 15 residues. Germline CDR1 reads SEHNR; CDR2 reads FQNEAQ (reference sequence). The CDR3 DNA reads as TGTGCCAGCAGCCCCGGGACAGGGAGCACAGATACGCAGTATTTT. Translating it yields CASSPGTGSTDTQYF.

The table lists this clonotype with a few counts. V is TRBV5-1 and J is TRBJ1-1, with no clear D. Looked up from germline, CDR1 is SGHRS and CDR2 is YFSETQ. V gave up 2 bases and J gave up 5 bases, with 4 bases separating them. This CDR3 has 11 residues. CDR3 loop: CASSFETEAFF. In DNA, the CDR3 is TGCGCCAGCAGCTTTGAGACTGAAGCTTTCTTT. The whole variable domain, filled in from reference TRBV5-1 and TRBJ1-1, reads KAGVTQTPRYLIKTRGQQVTLSCSPISGHRSVSWYQQTPGQGLQFLFEYFSETQRNKGNFPGRFSGRQFSNSRSEMNVSTLELGDSALYLCASSFETEAFFGQGTRLTVV.

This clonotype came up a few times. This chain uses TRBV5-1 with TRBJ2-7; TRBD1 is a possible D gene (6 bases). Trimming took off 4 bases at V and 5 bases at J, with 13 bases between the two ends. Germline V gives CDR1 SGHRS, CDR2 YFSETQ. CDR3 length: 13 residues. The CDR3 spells CASSPTGFHEQYF. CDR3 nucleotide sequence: TGCGCCAGCAGCCCTACAGGGTTCCACGAGCAGTACTTC.

Here the CDR3 reads CASSSLGPSSGRNEQYF. CDR3 bases: TGCGCCAGCAGCTCACTTGGACCCTCTAGCGGGAGAAATGAGCAGTACTTC. The chain carries TRBV5-1 and TRBJ2-5, with 10 bases matching TRBD2. V lost 3 bases and J lost 11; bases outside the gene matches: 19. The CDR3 length is 17 residues. CDR1 and CDR2 from the germline V gene are SGHRS and YFSETQ.

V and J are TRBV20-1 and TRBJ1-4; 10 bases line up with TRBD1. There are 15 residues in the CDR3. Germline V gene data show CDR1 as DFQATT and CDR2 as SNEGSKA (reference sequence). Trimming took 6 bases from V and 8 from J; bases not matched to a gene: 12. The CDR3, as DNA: TGCAGTGCGAAGGGACAGGGGAGTTTAGGCGAAAAACTGTTTTTT. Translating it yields CSAKGQGSLGEKLFF.

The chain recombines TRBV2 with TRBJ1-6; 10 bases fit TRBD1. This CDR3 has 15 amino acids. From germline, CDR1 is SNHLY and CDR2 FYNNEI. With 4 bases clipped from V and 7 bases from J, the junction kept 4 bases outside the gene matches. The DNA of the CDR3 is TGTGCCAGCAGTGCCGGGACAGGGGAAAATTCACCCCTCCACTTT. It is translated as CASSAGTGENSPLHF.

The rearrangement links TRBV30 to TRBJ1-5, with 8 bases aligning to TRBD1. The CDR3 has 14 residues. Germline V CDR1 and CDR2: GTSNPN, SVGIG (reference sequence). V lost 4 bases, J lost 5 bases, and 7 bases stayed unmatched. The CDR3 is CAWTLPGGHQPQHF. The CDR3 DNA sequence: TGTGCCTGGACCCTTCCAGGGGGCCATCAGCCCCAGCATTTT.

This CDR3 is CASSLRGRGANQPQHF. The CDR3 DNA sequence: TGTGCCAGCAGTCTCAGGGGGCGCGGGGCGAATCAGCCCCAGCATTTT. This chain joins TRBV12-3 or TRBV12-4 and TRBJ1-5; 8 nucleotides match TRBD1. Losses at the gene ends were 5 bases for V and 4 bases for J; bases not matched to a gene: 10. The CDR3 covers 16 residues.

DNA for the CDR3: TGTGCCAGCAGTTTTCCCGAAGAGAACACTGAAGCTTTCTTT. It specifies CASSFPEENTEAFF. The chain couples TRBV28 to TRBJ1-1; D is unresolved. Between the trimmed V and J ends, which lost 3 bases and 1 base, there was a span of 9 bases. Germline V gives CDR1 MDHEN, CDR2 SYDVKM. The CDR3 has 14 amino acids. Together with reference TRBV28 and TRBJ1-1, the CDR3 gives the full variable domain: DVKVTQSSRYLVKRTGEKVFLECVQDMDHENMFWYRQDPGLGLRLIYFSYDVKMKEKGDIPEGYSVSREKKERFSLILESASTNQTSMYLCASSFPEENTEAFFGQGTRLTVV.

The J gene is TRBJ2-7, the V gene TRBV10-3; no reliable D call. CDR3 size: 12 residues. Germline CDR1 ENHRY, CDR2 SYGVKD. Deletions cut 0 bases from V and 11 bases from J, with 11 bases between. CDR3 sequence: CAISESDLREYF. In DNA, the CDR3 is TGTGCCATCAGTGAGTCTGACCTAAGGGAGTACTTC.

CDR3 coding DNA: TGTGCCAGTACCCCTGGGGGATTCGAGGGCGATGAGCAGTTCTTC. It translates to CASTPGGFEGDEQFF. The chain uses TRBV19 and TRBJ2-1; D possibly matches TRBD1 or TRBD2 (5 bases each). This CDR3 is 15 amino acids long. The germline CDR1 and CDR2 sequences are LNHDA and SQIVND (reference sequence). Trimming left V 7 bases short and J 8 bases short, with 21 bases between.

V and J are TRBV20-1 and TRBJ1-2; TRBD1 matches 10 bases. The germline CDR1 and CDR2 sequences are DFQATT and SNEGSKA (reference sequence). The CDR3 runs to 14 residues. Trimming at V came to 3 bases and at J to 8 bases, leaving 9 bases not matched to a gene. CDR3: CSASDRGRIQGYTF. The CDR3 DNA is TGCAGTGCTAGTGACAGGGGGCGTATCCAAGGCTACACCTTC.

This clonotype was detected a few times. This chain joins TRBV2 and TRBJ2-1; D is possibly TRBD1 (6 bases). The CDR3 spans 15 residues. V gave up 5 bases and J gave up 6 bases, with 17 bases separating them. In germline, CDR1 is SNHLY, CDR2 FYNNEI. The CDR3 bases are TGTGCCAGCAGTACAGGGTTTCTCCCCGTCAATGAGCAGTTCTTC. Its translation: CASSTGFLPVNEQFF.

The CDR3 here is CASSLNPSGPHEQYF. In DNA form, the CDR3 reads TGTGCCAGCAGCTTAAATCCTAGCGGGCCCCACGAGCAGTACTTC. V and J are TRBV13 and TRBJ2-7, with 8 positions matching TRBD2. CDR3 length: 15 residues. CDR1 is PRHDT, CDR2 FYEKMQ, per germline (reference sequence). V was pared by 2 bases and J by 5 bases, with 8 bases of the junction left unmatched.

The CDR3 DNA follows: TGTGCCAGCAGTGCAGGGGACGGGTTGAACATTCAGTACTTC. Its protein product is CASSAGDGLNIQYF. The chain is built from TRBV28 and TRBJ2-5; possible D gene TRBD1, 6 bases. The J call may be incorrect, as the DNA end agrees better with TRBJ2-4. This CDR3 region has 14 residues. Germline V lookup: CDR1 MDHEN, CDR2 SYDVKM.

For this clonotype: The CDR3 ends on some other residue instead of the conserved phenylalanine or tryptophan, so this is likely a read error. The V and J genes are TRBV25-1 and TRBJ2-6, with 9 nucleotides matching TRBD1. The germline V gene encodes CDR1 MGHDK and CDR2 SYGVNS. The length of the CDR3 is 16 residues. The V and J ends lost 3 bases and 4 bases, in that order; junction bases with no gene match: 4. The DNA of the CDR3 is TGTGCCAGCAGTGATAGGACAGGGGCCGGGGCCAACGTCCTGACTTGC. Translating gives CASSDRTGAGANVLTC.

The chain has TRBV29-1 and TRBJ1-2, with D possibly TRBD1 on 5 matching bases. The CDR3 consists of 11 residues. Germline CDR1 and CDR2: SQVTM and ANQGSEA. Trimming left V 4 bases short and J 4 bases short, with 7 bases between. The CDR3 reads CSVGGFYGYTF. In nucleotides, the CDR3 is TGCAGCGTTGGGGGGTTCTATGGCTACACCTTC.